The rows below give T cell receptor beta chains drawn from one sample of a study of OX40 agonist ivuxolimab in advanced cancers. The data were produced by immunoSEQ multiplex PCR, yet TCRdb's version contains in-frame clones alone and is incomplete. The sample gives some 150,000 clones, about nine tenths of which show up once; approximately 1.1% is in the top ten. The source was CD4+ or CD8+ T cells sorted from blood, collected in a trial of the OX40 agonist ivuxolimab. The source of these receptors is an adult with an advanced solid tumor such as melanoma, head and neck, liver or kidney cancer. The CDR3 runs from the conserved cysteine through the conserved F or W. A D gene is named only where the DNA matches it firmly. Part of the rows lack a size; the others show once, few, many or a class for expanded clones.

V: TRBV4-2
D: TRBD2
J: TRBJ2-7
size: .
DNA: TGTGCCAGCAGCCAAAGGACTAGCGGAAGTCCCTACGAGCAGTACTTC
CDR3: CASSQRTSGSPYEQYF

V: TRBV5-1
D: TRBD2
J: TRBJ2-7
size: .
DNA: TGCGCCAGCAGCCCCCAAGGACTAGCGGGAGGGCCCAACGAGCAGTACTTC
CDR3: CASSPQGLAGGPNEQYF

V: TRBV18
D: .
J: TRBJ1-5
size: once
DNA: TGTGCCAGCTCACCCGTGACCTCCGGCGAGGGGCAGCCCCAGCATTTT
CDR3: CASSPVTSGEGQPQHF

V: TRBV19
D: .
J: TRBJ2-7
size: .
DNA: TGTGCCAGTAGTATCCGGGACCACGAGCAGTACTTC
CDR3: CASSIRDHEQYF

V: TRBV7-2
D: .
J: TRBJ2-3
size: .
DNA: TGTGCCAGCAGCTTAACGTGGCCAGATACGCAGTATTTT
CDR3: CASSLTWPDTQYF

V: TRBV19
D: .
J: TRBJ1-5
size: .
DNA: TGTGCCAGTAGGACTTTTGAGGGGGGCGTAGGCAATCAGCCCCAGCATTTT
CDR3: CASRTFEGGVGNQPQHF

V: TRBV5-4
D: TRBD2
J: TRBJ2-7
size: .
DNA: TGTGCCAGCGGGAGGGACGAGCAGTACTTC
CDR3: CASGRDEQYF

V: TRBV11-2
D: TRBD1
J: TRBJ1-4
size: .
DNA: TGTGCCAGCAGCTCGGACAGGAGTAATGAAAAACTGTTTTTT
CDR3: CASSSDRSNEKLFF

V: TRBV7-7
D: .
J: TRBJ1-5
size: .
DNA: TGTGCTAGCAGCCCCGACATTTTTCAGCCCCAGCATTTT
CDR3: CASSPDIFQPQHF

V: TRBV13
D: TRBD2
J: TRBJ2-2
size: once
DNA: TGTGCCAGCAGCTTACCTAGCGGGAGTGCCGGGGAGCTGTTTTTT
CDR3: CASSLPSGSAGELFF

V: TRBV30
D: .
J: TRBJ1-2
size: .
DNA: TGTGCCTGGGACCCAGACTCCCCTTCTATCTATGGCTACACCTTC
CDR3: CAWDPDSPSIYGYTF

V: TRBV7-2
D: .
J: TRBJ1-5
size: .
DNA: TGTGCCAGCAGCTTAGGACCCTCGAATCAGCCCCAGCATTTT
CDR3: CASSLGPSNQPQHF

V: TRBV28
D: .
J: TRBJ1-1
size: .
DNA: TGTGCCAGCAGTTCCAGAGACAGTTACTCTGAAGCTTTCTTT
CDR3: CASSSRDSYSEAFF

V: TRBV5-1
D: .
J: TRBJ1-1
size: .
DNA: TGCGCCAGCAGCTCGGGACATCTGATGAACACTGAAGCTTTCTTT
CDR3: CASSSGHLMNTEAFF

V: TRBV5-7
D: .
J: TRBJ1-2
size: .
DNA: TGTGCCAGCAGCTTGACCGGGGTTGACGGCTACACCTTC
CDR3: CASSLTGVDGYTF

V: TRBV6-5
D: TRBD2
J: TRBJ2-6
size: .
DNA: TGTGCCAGCACCCACGGGGGGGCTGGGGCCAACGTCCTGACTTTC
CDR3: CASTHGGAGANVLTF

V: TRBV15
D: TRBD2
J: TRBJ2-7
size: .
DNA: TGTGCCACCAGCAGAGGGCAAGGGGCGGGAGTCTACGAGCAGTACTTC
CDR3: CATSRGQGAGVYEQYF

V: TRBV28
D: .
J: TRBJ2-7
size: .
DNA: TGTGCCAGCAGCCTCGGGACTCTCTACGAGCAGTACTTC
CDR3: CASSLGTLYEQYF